This T cell receptor (beta chain) was found in a study of blood T cells in healthy people across ages. Whole-study context: Using template switching, researchers captured about one barcoded beta molecule for each two T cells.

Germline V CDR1 and CDR2: DFQATT, SNEGSKA (reference sequence). With 6 bases clipped from V and 0 bases from J, the junction kept 4 bases outside the gene matches. The CDR3 totals 14 residues. A second PCR of about 7 to 12 cycles used a sample-barcoded 5' primer and a J-beta primer mix. TCRdb itself ran the 5' RACE reads through MiXCR, one entry per CDR3 protein. This sample has fewer than 650,000 distinct CDR3 sequences; roughly a quarter occur once, and the top ten carry 3% to 4%. These data are also associated with another study on T cells of mothers and their children. That work states: The study obtained over 8.5 million TCR beta CDR3 reads per mother and about 3 million per child.

Sample: blood. The chain recombines TRBV20-1 with TRBJ2-3, with 9 bases lining up with TRBD1. This receptor was obtained from a boy aged 2 to 9 in good health. The CDR3 region has the DNA TGCAGTGCCCAGGGACAGGGAAGCACAGATACGCAGTATTTT. Its translation is CSAQGQGSTDTQYF.